These 11 T cell receptor beta chains share one sample of origin, sequenced in a study of blood T cell repertoires in COVID-19. Some clones are missing from TCRdb's copy, which holds only in-frame ones; the method was immunoSEQ multiplex PCR. Of more than 300,000 clones in the sample, 88% were seen once. The sample consisted of PBMCs or T cells enriched from blood (not recorded which). These receptor sequences come from a woman aged 18-29 years who had recovered from COVID-19.

About this clone: Other DNA sequences from this sample encode an identical CDR3 as well. V gene TRBV5-1 combines with J gene TRBJ1-1, with TRBD1 matching 7 bases. Germline V lookup: CDR1 SGHRS, CDR2 YFSETQ. The CDR3 spans 14 residues. V lost 1 base, J lost 3 bases, and 3 bases stayed unmatched. The CDR3 region is CASSLTGADTEAFF. CDR3 sequence (DNA): TGCGCCAGCAGCTTGACAGGGGCAGACACTGAAGCTTTCTTT.

This sequence joins TRBV11-2 and TRBJ1-6; the D is unclear. CDR3 length equals 16 residues. Trimming removed 0 bases at V and 8 bases at J, with 14 bases between. The germline V gene has CDR1 SGHAT and CDR2 FQNNGV. CDR3 in amino acids: CASSLDPPLIDSPLHF. In DNA, the CDR3 is TGTGCCAGCAGCTTAGATCCCCCCCTTATTGATTCACCCCTCCACTTT. Based on the CDR3 plus reference TRBV11-2 and TRBJ1-6, the full variable domain is EAGVAQSPRYKIIEKRQSVAFWCNPISGHATLYWYQQILGQGPKLLIQFQNNGVVDDSQLPKDRFSAERLKGVDSTLKIQPAKLEDSAVYLCASSLDPPLIDSPLHFGNGTRLTVT.

The CDR3 protein is CASSFGPTGRNIQYF. The CDR3 DNA is TGTGCCAGCAGTTTCGGACCCACGGGGAGAAACATTCAGTACTTC. This chain connects TRBV6-5 to TRBJ2-4, with D possibly being TRBD2 (5 bases). V was clipped by 4 bases and J by 6 bases, with 16 bases between them. CDR1 is MNHEY, CDR2 SVGAGI, per germline. The CDR3 contains 15 residues.

V usage is TRBV5-4 and J usage is TRBJ1-4; D is perhaps TRBD1 (6 bases). Trimming left V 3 bases short and J 8 bases short, with 20 bases between. Germline-derived CDR1 and CDR2 are SGHNT and YYREEE (reference sequence). The CDR3 loop spans 16 amino acids. This CDR3 reads CASSSPDSNLREKLFF. DNA for the CDR3: TGTGCCAGCAGCTCCCCGGACAGTAATCTGCGGGAAAAACTGTTTTTT.

This rearrangement joins TRBV18 to TRBJ2-4; 7 nucleotides match TRBD1. CDR3 length equals 16 residues. Trimming at V came to 4 bases and at J to 4 bases, leaving 10 bases not matched to a gene. Germline values: CDR1 KGHSH, CDR2 LQKENI. CDR3 sequence: CASSLPGQILKNIQYF. CDR3 bases: TGTGCCAGCTCACTCCCGGGACAGATCTTAAAAAACATTCAGTACTTC.

This chain connects TRBV19 to TRBJ1-2, with D possibly TRBD1 on 6 matching bases. The CDR3 extends over 14 amino acids. Germline CDR1 is LNHDA and CDR2 is SQIVND (reference sequence). V shed 6 bases and J shed 6 bases, with 17 bases lying between them. The CDR3 spells CASRPAGQSDGYTF. The CDR3 region has the DNA TGTGCCAGTAGGCCTGCAGGACAGTCCGATGGCTACACCTTC.

The chain couples TRBV27 to TRBJ1-5; 9 bases map to TRBD1. Germline assignment: CDR1 MNHEY and CDR2 SMNVEV (reference sequence). CDR3 size: 14 residues. With 7 bases clipped from V and 7 bases from J, the junction kept 8 bases outside the gene matches. The DNA for the CDR3 is TGTGCCAGCAAGCCCGGGACAGGGTACCAGCCCCAGCATTTT. It translates to CASKPGTGYQPQHF.

The V gene is TRBV12-3 or TRBV12-4, the J gene TRBJ1-2; no definite D call. Trimming stripped 4 bases from V and 4 bases from J, with 4 bases between. The CDR3 runs to 11 residues. The CDR3 coding sequence is TGTGCCAGCAGTTATCTCTATGGCTACACCTTC. Translated: CASSYLYGYTF.

This rearrangement joins TRBV2 to TRBJ2-1, with 7 bases lining up with TRBD1. Per the germline V gene, CDR1 is SNHLY and CDR2 is FYNNEI. V shed 6 bases and J 8 bases; nucleotides not matched to a gene: 13. CDR3 length: 15 residues. The CDR3 nucleotides read TGTGCCAGCAGCCGGCGAGACAGGGAGAAGGATGAGCAGTTCTTC. This gives the protein CASSRRDREKDEQFF.

The sample holds a few counts of this clone. The genes are TRBV6-5 and TRBJ2-7; D is unresolved. The CDR3 has 13 residues. Trimming stripped 2 bases from V and 7 bases from J, with 12 bases between. Looked up from germline, CDR1 is MNHEY and CDR2 is SVGAGI. The CDR3 here is CASSYADSREQYF. In DNA form, the CDR3 reads TGTGCCAGCAGTTACGCAGACTCTCGGGAGCAGTACTTC.

The rearrangement links TRBV29-1 to TRBJ2-5; unclear D gene. This CDR3 has 12 amino acids. Deletions cut 1 base from V and 7 bases from J, with 10 bases between. CDR1 and CDR2 (germline): SQVTM, ANQGSEA. The CDR3 DNA reads TGCAGCGTTGAAGTTACTAAAGGGACCCAGTACTTC. It is translated as CSVEVTKGTQYF.